These 29 T cell receptor beta chains share one sample of origin, sequenced in a study of T cell changes during pregnancy in multiple sclerosis. Sequencing used immunoSEQ multiplex PCR; TCRdb keeps in-frame clones, though not all of them. Of about 77,000 clones in the sample, under 95% were seen once. Sequencing was performed on peripheral blood, taken after pregnancy. These receptors were collected from a female donor in good health, enrolled as a control in a pregnancy study.

CDR3 bases: TGTGCCAGCAGCGTAGGAGGAACGGCGGGGGATGTTGGCTACACCTTC. Translated: CASSVGGTAGDVGYTF. V usage is TRBV9 and J usage is TRBJ1-2; tentative D call: TRBD1 (5 bases). The germline V and J ends were trimmed by 0 bases and 7 bases, with 19 bases remaining between them. The V gene's germline CDR1 is SGDLS and CDR2 YYNGEE. CDR3 length: 16 amino acids.

V gene TRBV6-6 combines with J gene TRBJ1-6; D call uncertain. This CDR3 contains 14 residues. V dropped 7 bases and J dropped 8 bases, with 15 bases sitting between them. Germline loops: CDR1 MNHNY, CDR2 SVGAGI (reference sequence). The CDR3 DNA reads as TGTGCCAGCATGCTCCTGGAGGGCGATTCACCCCTCCACTTT. This codes for CASMLLEGDSPLHF.

CDR3 region: CASSLAGTENSPLHF. CDR3 bases: TGCGCCAGCAGCTTGGCTGGGACAGAAAATTCACCCCTCCACTTT. The chain recombines TRBV5-1 with TRBJ1-6, with TRBD1 matching 7 bases. Germline V lookup: CDR1 SGHRS, CDR2 YFSETQ. The CDR3 is made up of 15 amino acids. With V trimmed by 0 bases and J by 7 bases, 4 bases remained unmatched.

A few counts support this clone. The V gene is TRBV7-8, the J gene TRBJ1-5; D not resolved. The germline V gene encodes CDR1 SGHVS and CDR2 FQNEAQ. This CDR3 contains 16 residues. Trimming took 2 bases from V and 5 from J, leaving 16 bases between them. CDR3 bases: TGTGCCAGCAGCTTACAGACCGGGAGGGATGATCAGCCCCAGCATTTT. It codes for CASSLQTGRDDQPQHF.

V is TRBV7-2 and J is TRBJ2-7; D gene ambiguous. The CDR3 sequence is 15 residues long. The V and J ends lost 4 bases and 1 base respectively, with 14 bases between them. Looked up from germline, CDR1 is SGHTA and CDR2 is FQGNSA. The CDR3 bases are TGTGCCAGCAGCTGGTTTGGGCCAGGATCCTACGAGCAGTACTTC. It codes for CASSWFGPGSYEQYF.

The CDR3 reads CASSFLGGSSGELFF. CDR3 sequence (DNA): TGTGCCAGCAGTTTTTTGGGCGGGAGCTCCGGGGAGCTGTTTTTT. V and J are TRBV27 and TRBJ2-2, with 7 bases that match TRBD2. The V segment lost 3 bases and the J segment 6 bases; nucleotides outside the gene matches: 7. This CDR3 has 15 amino acids. CDR1 is MNHEY, CDR2 SMNVEV, per germline (reference sequence).

V usage is TRBV2 and J usage is TRBJ2-1; weak D call: TRBD1 (6 bases). Trimming took off 6 bases at V and 4 bases at J, with 13 bases between the two ends. This CDR3 comprises 14 residues. Germline CDR1 reads SNHLY; CDR2 reads FYNNEI. The CDR3 DNA reads as TGTGCCAGCAGGAGGGGGACAAATTACAATGAGCAGTTCTTC. It translates to CASRRGTNYNEQFF. The full variable domain, rest sourced from reference TRBV2 and TRBJ2-1, is EPEVTQTPSHQVTQMGQEVILRCVPISNHLYFYWYRQILGQKVEFLVSFYNNEISEKSEIFDDQFSVERPDGSNFTLKIRSTKLEDSAMYFCASRRGTNYNEQFFGPGTRLTVL.

The chain is built from TRBV5-6 and TRBJ2-1; 10 bases are shared with TRBD2. This CDR3 has 16 amino acids. After removal of 4 bases from V and 9 bases from J, the junction contained 13 bases not matched to a gene. From germline, CDR1 is SGHDT and CDR2 YYEEEE. CDR3 sequence (DNA): TGTGCCAGCAGCCTTATCAGCGGGGGGGCCTTGGTTGAGCAGTTCTTC. Protein: CASSLISGGALVEQFF.

This clone showed up just a few times. This CDR3 is CASSQDLHGSNTGELFF. CDR3 nucleotide sequence: TGTGCCAGCAGCCAAGATTTGCACGGGAGTAACACCGGGGAGCTGTTTTTT. J is TRBJ2-2 and V is TRBV4-2; a possible D gene is TRBD2 (6 bases). The germline gives CDR1 LGHNA, CDR2 YNFKEQ. V lost 0 bases to trimming and J lost 2 bases, with 13 bases between them. This CDR3 has 17 residues.

The chain links TRBV6-4 to TRBJ2-1; TRBD2 might be the D (6 bases). This CDR3 has 15 amino acids. V lost 0 bases to trimming and J lost 0 bases, with 6 bases between them. Per the germline V gene, CDR1 is MRHNA and CDR2 is SNTAGT. The CDR3 sequence is CASSDSSGSYNEQFF. The CDR3 DNA follows: TGTGCCAGCAGTGACTCTAGCGGCTCCTACAATGAGCAGTTCTTC.

This clone was observed a single time. The rearrangement joins TRBV19 to TRBJ2-5; 7 nucleotides match TRBD2. V shed 3 bases and J 4 bases; nucleotides not matched to a gene: 11. The CDR3 length is 16 residues. CDR1 LNHDA and CDR2 SQIVND come from the germline V gene (reference sequence). This CDR3 is CASSITRGGLLETQYF. CDR3 sequence (DNA): TGTGCCAGTAGTATTACGAGGGGAGGGTTATTAGAGACCCAGTACTTC.

The chain joins TRBV6-5 to TRBJ1-2, with a weak D call TRBD1 (5 bases). The CDR3 contains 14 residues. Trimming pared 2 bases from V and 4 bases from J, leaving 11 bases between. CDR1 is MNHEY and CDR2 is SVGAGI in the germline V gene. CDR3 amino acids: CASSYGQGFYGYTF. For the CDR3, the DNA is TGTGCCAGCAGTTACGGCCAGGGTTTCTATGGCTACACCTTC.

The chain uses TRBV27 and TRBJ2-3; D gene unclear. CDR3 size: 11 residues. V was cut by 6 bases and J by 2 bases, with 3 bases left in between. Per germline, CDR1 MNHEY and CDR2 SMNVEV (reference sequence). The CDR3 DNA is TGTGCCAGCAGCGTCACAGATACGCAGTATTTT. Protein: CASSVTDTQYF.

V and J are TRBV5-4 and TRBJ2-7; TRBD2 matches at 7 bases. The V gene end was trimmed by 3 bases and the J gene end by 0 bases; junction bases not matched to a gene: 9. This CDR3 has 16 residues. Germline CDR1 and CDR2: SGHNT and YYREEE (reference sequence). The CDR3 nucleotides are TGTGCCAGCAGCTGGGGGGGACTCCATAGCTCCTACGAGCAGTACTTC. As protein: CASSWGGLHSSYEQYF.

This chain connects TRBV11-2 to TRBJ2-3, with 8 nucleotides matching TRBD2. V was pared by 7 bases and J by 2 bases, with 11 bases of the junction left unmatched. This CDR3 has 16 amino acids. Germline V CDR1 and CDR2: SGHAT, FQNNGV. Here the CDR3 reads CASTRVGREATDTQYF. The CDR3 coding sequence is TGTGCCAGCACCCGGGTGGGGCGGGAGGCCACAGATACGCAGTATTTT.

The V gene is TRBV19, the J gene TRBJ2-3; D is unresolved. CDR1 is LNHDA, CDR2 SQIVND, per germline (reference sequence). The CDR3 runs 13 residues. V lost 7 bases, J lost 3 bases, and 11 bases lay in between. DNA for the CDR3: TGTGCCAGTACCACCAGTTTGACAGATACGCAGTATTTT. Protein product: CASTTSLTDTQYF.

The chain joins TRBV2 to TRBJ2-1; D is possibly TRBD1 (11 bases). Germline V lookup: CDR1 SNHLY, CDR2 FYNNEI. The V gene lost 6 bases and the J gene lost 3 bases, with 30 bases spanning the gap. This CDR3 comprises 20 residues. In DNA form, the CDR3 reads TGTGCCAGCAGCTTCAGCTCCGGGACAGGGGGACTAGCGAACTACAATGAGCAGTTCTTC. Its translation: CASSFSSGTGGLANYNEQFF.

V and J are TRBV5-3 and TRBJ1-1; D uncertain. TRBV5-3 has ORF status, its function being uncertain. This CDR3 spans 14 amino acids. With 0 bases removed from V and 5 bases from J, the gap between germline ends came to 11 bases. CDR3 region: CARSLVERRTEAFF. The CDR3 DNA follows: TGTGCCAGAAGCTTGGTGGAGAGGAGGACTGAAGCTTTCTTT.

The V and J genes are TRBV4-1 and TRBJ2-7; 10 nucleotides agree with TRBD1. Germline V gene lookup returns CDR1 MGHRA and CDR2 YSYEKL. V lost 3 bases to trimming and J lost 8 bases; unmatched junction nucleotides: 1. The CDR3 length is 12 residues. CDR3 amino acids: CASSQGQGKQYF. For the CDR3, the DNA is TGCGCCAGCAGCCAGGGACAGGGGAAGCAGTACTTC.

The chain combines TRBV7-8 with TRBJ2-7, with TRBD2 identical over 13 bases. V lost 6 bases to trimming and J lost 7 bases; unmatched junction nucleotides: 3. Germline CDR1 and CDR2: SGHVS and FQNEAQ. This CDR3 contains 13 residues. The CDR3 here is CASRLAGGREQYF. The CDR3 nucleotides read TGTGCCAGCAGACTAGCGGGAGGGCGAGAGCAGTACTTC. The full variable domain, completed using reference TRBV7-8 and TRBJ2-7, is GAGVSQSPRYKVAKRGQDVALRCDPISGHVSLFWYQQALGQGPEFLTYFQNEAQLDKSGLPSDRFFAERPEGSVSTLKIQRTQQEDSAVYLCASRLAGGREQYFGPGTRLTVT.

This clone has only a few counts. The chain carries TRBV29-1 and TRBJ2-3; 13 bases are a match to TRBD2. CDR1 and CDR2 from the germline V gene are SQVTM and ANQGSEA. This CDR3 is 14 amino acids long. V lost 6 bases and J lost 4; bases outside the gene matches: 4. The chain's CDR3 is CSVRTSGSPDTQYF. The CDR3 region has the DNA TGCAGCGTCCGGACTAGCGGGAGCCCAGATACGCAGTATTTT.

This clone has just one count. The CDR3 nucleotides are TGTGCCAGCAGTGAAGTGCGAGGACTGCACGCTGAAGCTTTCTTT. Translation: CASSEVRGLHAEAFF. The J gene is TRBJ1-1, the V gene TRBV6-1; D not resolved. V was pared by 1 base and J by 6 bases, with 15 bases between. The V gene's germline CDR1 is MNHNS and CDR2 SASEGT. The CDR3 covers 15 residues.

V gene TRBV9 combines with J gene TRBJ2-1; D is possibly TRBD2 (7 bases). This CDR3 region has 16 residues. Trimming shortened V by 1 base and J by 8 bases, and 19 bases separated the two germline ends. Germline V gene data show CDR1 as SGDLS and CDR2 as YYNGEE. The CDR3 loop reads CASSVRGAGAVDEQFF. The CDR3, as DNA: TGTGCCAGCAGCGTACGGGGGGCGGGGGCTGTAGATGAGCAGTTCTTC.

The chain uses TRBV29-1 and TRBJ1-2, with 7 bases that match TRBD1. The CDR3 length is 12 residues. In germline, CDR1 is SQVTM, CDR2 ANQGSEA. V lost 6 bases and J lost 5; bases outside the gene matches: 6. The CDR3 sequence: CSVTGQSYGYTF. The CDR3 DNA reads as TGCAGCGTAACGGGACAGTCATATGGCTACACCTTC.

This sequence joins TRBV7-8 and TRBJ2-1; a possible D gene is TRBD2 (5 bases). CDR3 size: 13 residues. CDR1 and CDR2 (germline): SGHVS, FQNEAQ. V lost 8 bases to trimming and J lost 6 bases, with 14 bases between them. The CDR3 reads CASALRGGNEQFF. Written as DNA, the CDR3 is TGTGCCAGCGCGCTAAGAGGAGGCAATGAGCAGTTCTTC.

This rearrangement joins TRBV6-5 to TRBJ1-6; 7 bases are shared with TRBD1. This CDR3 has 13 residues. Germline V gives CDR1 MNHEY, CDR2 SVGAGI. Losses at the gene ends were 8 bases for V and 10 bases for J; bases not matched to a gene: 8. The CDR3 sequence: CASQRGLGSPLHF. CDR3 DNA sequence: TGTGCCAGCCAGAGGGGGCTGGGGTCACCCCTCCACTTT.

The sample holds a few counts of this clone. The rearrangement joins TRBV9 to TRBJ2-2; D may be TRBD2 (5 bases). V was cut by 0 bases and J by 8 bases, with 11 bases left in between. The CDR3 runs to 14 residues. Germline CDR1 SGDLS, CDR2 YYNGEE. The CDR3 is CASSVAYRGGELFF. The CDR3, as DNA: TGTGCCAGCAGCGTAGCGTACCGGGGAGGGGAGCTGTTTTTT.

This chain joins TRBV30 and TRBJ1-3; 8 positions match TRBD1. Per the germline V gene, CDR1 is GTSNPN and CDR2 is SVGIG (reference sequence). The CDR3 has 17 amino acids. Losses at the gene ends were 8 bases for V and 0 bases for J; bases not matched to a gene: 15. The CDR3 sequence is CAVYSQGASSSGNTIYF. CDR3 nucleotides: TGTGCCGTATATTCCCAGGGGGCTTCATCCTCTGGAAACACCATATATTTT.

The chain is built from TRBV6-6 and TRBJ2-3; D is unclear. V was cut by 0 bases and J by 10 bases, with 8 bases left in between. Germline V CDR1 and CDR2: MNHNY, SVGAGI (reference sequence). This CDR3 contains 12 residues. CDR3 nucleotide sequence: TGTGCCAGCAGTTACTCGGAAGGAGCGCAGTATTTT. It yields the protein CASSYSEGAQYF.